The clone carrying this TCR beta chain was seen only once. The record originates from a study of blood T cell repertoires in COVID-19. Whole-study context: PBMCs, B-cell-depleted T cells, or T cells provided the cDNA or gDNA that made up the material.

Sequencing used immunoSEQ multiplex PCR; TCRdb keeps in-frame clones, though not all of them. The sample holds around 140,000 clones, over 60% seen once. Participant reports of clinical history set cohort assignment. The V gene lost 1 base and the J gene lost 3 bases, with 7 bases spanning the gap. The CDR3 extends over 13 amino acids. Germline V gives CDR1 SGHVS, CDR2 FNYEAQ. Sequences were obtained from PBMCs or T cells enriched from blood (not recorded which). This TCR was sampled from a woman aged 50 to 60 who had recovered from COVID-19. The gene calls are TRBV7-6 and TRBJ2-7; a possible D gene is TRBD2 (6 bases). DNA of the CDR3: TGTGCCAGCAGCTTAGGGCGGGACTACGAGCAGTACTTC. Translating it yields CASSLGRDYEQYF.